This is a list of T cell receptor beta chains from one sample in a study of identical twins. TCRdb fed the 5' RACE reads into MiXCR, producing one record per CDR3 protein. Of 430,000 or so distinct CDR3 sequences in the sample, about 24% were seen once. The same specimen was also included in a second study, on T cells expressing NK-cell markers.

Input material: CD4+ T cells sorted from blood. The receptors were gathered from a woman between 18 and 29 years old in good health. Each CDR3 is given with its conserved first and last residue. A row's size may be missing; if present it is once, few, many or a size class.

cdr3_length	v_call	clone_size	j_call	cdr3_aa
16	TRBV6-5	few	TRBJ2-3	CASSYSASGEADTQYF
15	TRBV6-2/TRBV6-3	few	TRBJ2-6	CASNFRASGANVLTF
15	TRBV9	NA	TRBJ1-4	CASSVQGSTNEKLFF
16	TRBV5-1	NA	TRBJ2-3	CASRLIADTITDTQYF
16	TRBV10-3	many	TRBJ2-2	CAIRDRREGRAGELFF
17	TRBV2	few	TRBJ2-1	CASSASGSTVGYNEQFF
13	TRBV5-1	few	TRBJ2-5	CASSLEGGETQYF
15	TRBV6-2/TRBV6-3	few	TRBJ2-7	CASRRIRDSSYEQYF
17	TRBV11-3	NA	TRBJ2-6	CASSSGFGGSGANVLTF
12	TRBV7-9	many	TRBJ1-6	CASSPRDSPLHF
13	TRBV20-1	few	TRBJ2-7	CSAHTDFGYEQYF
14	TRBV7-2	few	TRBJ2-5	CASSLVGTARTQYF
15	TRBV12-3/TRBV12-4	NA	TRBJ2-4	CASTPARSLENIQYF
13	TRBV12-3/TRBV12-4	NA	TRBJ1-2	CASRAGQGYGYTF
15	TRBV15	NA	TRBJ2-2	CATSRGFWNTGELFF
14	TRBV6-1	once	TRBJ1-4	CASTRWGGNEKLFF
13	TRBV29-1	few	TRBJ1-6	CSVSGGGETPLHF
15	TRBV7-2	NA	TRBJ2-7	CASSLRLAGPYEQYF
15	TRBV6-1	few	TRBJ1-5	CASSSGRLGNQPQHF
15	TRBV20-1	NA	TRBJ2-3	CSAEAAGGSTDTQYF
15	TRBV7-2	few	TRBJ2-7	CASSGRGGSSYEQYF
15	TRBV6-1	NA	TRBJ1-4	CASSGGQGWYEKLFF
17	TRBV20-1	few	TRBJ2-2	CSARVWERGGNTGELFF
15	TRBV9	NA	TRBJ2-7	CASSPQDRVGAEQYF
14	TRBV5-6	few	TRBJ2-7	CASSFGGESYEQYF
13	TRBV19	NA	TRBJ1-2	CASSGDLNYGYTF
13	TRBV20-1	NA	TRBJ2-1	CSARDLAFHEQFF
13	TRBV10-1	NA	TRBJ2-1	CASSTSFYNEQFF
12	TRBV10-3	few	TRBJ2-3	CAIRTGGDTQYF
16	TRBV9	few	TRBJ2-3	CASSAWTQTGTDTQYF
19	TRBV5-1	NA	TRBJ2-3	CASSLGRGTSGTSTDTQYF
14	TRBV6-1	few	TRBJ2-7	CASKASGITYEQYF
10	TRBV20-1	once	TRBJ2-7	CSAWDYEQYF
12	TRBV11-2	NA	TRBJ2-5	CASSKAPGTQYF
13	TRBV12-3/TRBV12-4	NA	TRBJ1-5	CASSPRQSQPQHF
14	TRBV5-1	few	TRBJ2-1	CASSWGAGVNEQFF
11	TRBV3-1	few	TRBJ2-2	CASSNIGELFF
13	TRBV6-1	NA	TRBJ1-6	CASRETGYSPLHF
13	TRBV11-2	few	TRBJ2-2	CASSSDGAGELFF
13	TRBV6-1	NA	TRBJ2-1	CASRTGMSGEQFF
15	TRBV20-1	NA	TRBJ2-4	CSVDRGHDTRNIQYF
20	TRBV7-6	NA	TRBJ2-1	CASSSTRRLAGEASYNEQFF
14	TRBV5-1	NA	TRBJ1-1	CASSFQGGSTEAFF
12	TRBV20-1	NA	TRBJ2-5	CSASSLSETQYF
15	TRBV6-2/TRBV6-3	NA	TRBJ2-3	CASSYYDSSTDTQYF
15	TRBV7-2	NA	TRBJ2-7	CASSYQGGPGHEQYF